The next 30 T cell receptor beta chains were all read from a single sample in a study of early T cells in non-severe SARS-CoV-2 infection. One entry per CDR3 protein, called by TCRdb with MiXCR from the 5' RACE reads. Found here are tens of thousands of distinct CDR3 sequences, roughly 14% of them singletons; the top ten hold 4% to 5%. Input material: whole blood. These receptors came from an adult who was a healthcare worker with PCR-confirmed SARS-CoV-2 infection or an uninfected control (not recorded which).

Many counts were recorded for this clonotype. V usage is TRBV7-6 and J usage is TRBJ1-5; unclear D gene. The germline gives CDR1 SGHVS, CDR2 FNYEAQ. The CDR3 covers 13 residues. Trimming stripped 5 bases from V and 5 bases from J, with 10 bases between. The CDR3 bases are TGTGCCAGCAGCCTAGGAGGAGATCAGCCCCAGCATTTT. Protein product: CASSLGGDQPQHF.

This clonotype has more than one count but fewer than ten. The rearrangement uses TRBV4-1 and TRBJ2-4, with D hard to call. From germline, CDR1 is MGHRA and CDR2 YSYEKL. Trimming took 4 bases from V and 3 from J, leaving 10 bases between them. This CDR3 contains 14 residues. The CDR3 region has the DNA TGCGCCAGCAGCCCAATTGACGGCAAAAACATTCAGTACTTC. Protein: CASSPIDGKNIQYF.

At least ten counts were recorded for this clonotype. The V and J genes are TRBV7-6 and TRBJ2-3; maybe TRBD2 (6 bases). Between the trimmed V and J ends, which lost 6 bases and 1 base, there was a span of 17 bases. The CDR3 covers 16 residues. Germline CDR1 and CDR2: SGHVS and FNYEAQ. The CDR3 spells CASRKSTRTGTDTQYF. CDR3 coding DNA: TGTGCCAGCAGGAAATCGACTAGGACGGGCACAGATACGCAGTATTTT.

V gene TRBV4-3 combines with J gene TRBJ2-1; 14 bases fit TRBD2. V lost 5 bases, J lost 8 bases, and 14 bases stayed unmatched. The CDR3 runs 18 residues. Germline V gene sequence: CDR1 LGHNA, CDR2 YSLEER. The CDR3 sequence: CASSYRLAGGPNFDEQFF. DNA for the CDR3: TGCGCCAGCAGCTACCGACTAGCGGGGGGGCCGAATTTCGATGAGCAGTTCTTC.

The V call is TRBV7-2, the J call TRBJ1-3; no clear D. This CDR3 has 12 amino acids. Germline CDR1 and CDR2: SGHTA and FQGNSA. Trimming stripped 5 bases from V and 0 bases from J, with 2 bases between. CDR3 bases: TGTGCCAGCAGCCTCTCTGGAAACACCATATATTTT. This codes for CASSLSGNTIYF.

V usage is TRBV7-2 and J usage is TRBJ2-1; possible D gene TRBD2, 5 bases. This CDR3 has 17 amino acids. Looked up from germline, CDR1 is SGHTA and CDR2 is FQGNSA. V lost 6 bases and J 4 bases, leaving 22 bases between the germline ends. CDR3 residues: CASSLAWVKVEYNEQFF. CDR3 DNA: TGTGCCAGCAGTCTAGCATGGGTCAAGGTCGAGTACAATGAGCAGTTCTTC.

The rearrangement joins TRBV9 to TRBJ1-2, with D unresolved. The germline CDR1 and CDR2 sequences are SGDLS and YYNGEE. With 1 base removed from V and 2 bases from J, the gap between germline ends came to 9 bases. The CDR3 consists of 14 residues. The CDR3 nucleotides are TGTGCCAGCAGCGTAAATCCGGTGAACTATGGCTACACCTTC. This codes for CASSVNPVNYGYTF.

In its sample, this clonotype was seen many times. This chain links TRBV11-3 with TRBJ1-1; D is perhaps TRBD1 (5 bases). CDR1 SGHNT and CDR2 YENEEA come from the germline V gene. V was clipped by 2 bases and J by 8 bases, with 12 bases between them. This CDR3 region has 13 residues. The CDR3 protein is CASSLNNWGEAFF. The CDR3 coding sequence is TGTGCCAGCAGCTTAAATAACTGGGGGGAAGCTTTCTTT.

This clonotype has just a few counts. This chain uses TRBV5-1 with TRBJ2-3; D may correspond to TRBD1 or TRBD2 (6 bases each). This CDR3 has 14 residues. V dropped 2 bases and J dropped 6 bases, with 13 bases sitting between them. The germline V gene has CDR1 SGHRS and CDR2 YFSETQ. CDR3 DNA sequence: TGCGCCAGCAGCTTAGGGGGGAGCGCGGATACGCAGTATTTT. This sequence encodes CASSLGGSADTQYF.

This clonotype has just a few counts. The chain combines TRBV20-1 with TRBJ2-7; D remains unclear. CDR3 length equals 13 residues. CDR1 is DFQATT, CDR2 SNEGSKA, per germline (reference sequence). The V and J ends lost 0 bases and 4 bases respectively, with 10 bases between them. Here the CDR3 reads CSARDGATYEQYF. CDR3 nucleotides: TGCAGTGCTAGAGATGGAGCTACGTACGAGCAGTACTTC.

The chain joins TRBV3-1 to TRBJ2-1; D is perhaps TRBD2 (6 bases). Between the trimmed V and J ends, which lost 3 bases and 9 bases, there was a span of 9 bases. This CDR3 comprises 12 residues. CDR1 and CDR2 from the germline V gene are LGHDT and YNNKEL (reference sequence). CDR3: CASSQTRGEQFF. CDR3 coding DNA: TGTGCCAGCAGCCAGACTAGGGGTGAGCAGTTCTTC.

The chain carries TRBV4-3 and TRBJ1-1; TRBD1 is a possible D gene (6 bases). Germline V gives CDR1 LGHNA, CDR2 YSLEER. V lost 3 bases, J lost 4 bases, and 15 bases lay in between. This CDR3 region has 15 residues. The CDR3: CASSQTRGGSTEAFF. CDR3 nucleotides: TGCGCCAGCAGCCAGACCAGGGGTGGGAGCACTGAAGCTTTCTTT.

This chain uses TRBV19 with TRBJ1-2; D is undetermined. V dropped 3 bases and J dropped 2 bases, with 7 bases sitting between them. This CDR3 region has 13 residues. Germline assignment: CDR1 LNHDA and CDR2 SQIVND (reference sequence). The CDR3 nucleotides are TGTGCCAGTAGTATGACGGAGAACTATGGCTACACCTTC. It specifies CASSMTENYGYTF.

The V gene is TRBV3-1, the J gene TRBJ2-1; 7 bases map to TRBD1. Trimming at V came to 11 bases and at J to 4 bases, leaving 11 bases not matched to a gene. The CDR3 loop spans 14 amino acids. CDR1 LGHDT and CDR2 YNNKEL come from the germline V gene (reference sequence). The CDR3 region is CASQGQARYNEQFF. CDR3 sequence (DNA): TGTGCCTCCCAAGGACAGGCACGATACAATGAGCAGTTCTTC.

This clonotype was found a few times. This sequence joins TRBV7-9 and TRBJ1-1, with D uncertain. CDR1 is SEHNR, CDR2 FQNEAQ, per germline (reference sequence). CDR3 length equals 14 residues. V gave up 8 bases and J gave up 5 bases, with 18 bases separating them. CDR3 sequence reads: CASPPVLLGTEAFF. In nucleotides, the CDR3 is TGTGCCAGCCCCCCGGTTCTCCTTGGGACTGAAGCTTTCTTT.

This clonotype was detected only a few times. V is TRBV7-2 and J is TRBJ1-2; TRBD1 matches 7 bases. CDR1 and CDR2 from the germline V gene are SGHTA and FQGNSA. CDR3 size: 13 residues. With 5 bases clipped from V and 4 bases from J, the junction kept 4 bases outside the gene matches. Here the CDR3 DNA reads TGTGCCAGCAGCCCCAGGGGGAGCTATGGCTACACCTTC. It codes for CASSPRGSYGYTF.

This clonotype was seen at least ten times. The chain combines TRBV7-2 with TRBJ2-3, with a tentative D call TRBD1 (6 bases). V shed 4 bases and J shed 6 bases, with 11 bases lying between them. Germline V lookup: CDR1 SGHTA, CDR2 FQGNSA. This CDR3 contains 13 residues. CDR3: CASSSNQGDTQYF. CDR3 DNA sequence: TGTGCCAGCAGCTCAAACCAGGGGGATACGCAGTATTTT.

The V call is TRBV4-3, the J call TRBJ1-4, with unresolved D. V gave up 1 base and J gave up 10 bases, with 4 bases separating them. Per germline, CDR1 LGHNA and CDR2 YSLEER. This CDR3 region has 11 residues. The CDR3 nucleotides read TGCGCCAGCAGCCAAGGTGGAAAACTGTTTTTT. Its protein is CASSQGGKLFF.

Here the CDR3 DNA reads TGTGCCAGCAGCTGGGAGGGAGGGAACACTGAAGCTTTCTTT. Amino acids: CASSWEGGNTEAFF. This chain connects TRBV7-6 to TRBJ1-1; D remains unclear. The germline V and J ends were trimmed by 4 bases and 1 base, with 10 bases remaining between them. This CDR3 has 14 residues. From germline, CDR1 is SGHVS and CDR2 FNYEAQ. The full variable domain, its missing parts supplied by reference TRBV7-6 and TRBJ1-1, is GAGVSQSPRYKVTKRGQDVALRCDPISGHVSLYWYRQALGQGPEFLTYFNYEAQQDKSGLPNDRFSAERPEGSISTLTIQRTEQRDSAMYRCASSWEGGNTEAFFGQGTRLTVV.

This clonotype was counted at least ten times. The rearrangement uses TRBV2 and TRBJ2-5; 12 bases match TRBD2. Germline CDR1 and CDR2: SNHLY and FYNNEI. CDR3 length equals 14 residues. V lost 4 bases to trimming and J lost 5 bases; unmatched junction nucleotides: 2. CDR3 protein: CASSGLAGVETQYF. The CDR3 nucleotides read TGTGCCAGCAGTGGACTAGCGGGGGTTGAGACCCAGTACTTC.

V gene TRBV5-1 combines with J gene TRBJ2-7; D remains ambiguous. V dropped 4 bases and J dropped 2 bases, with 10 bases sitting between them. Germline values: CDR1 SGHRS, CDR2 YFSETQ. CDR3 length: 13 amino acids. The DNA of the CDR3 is TGCGCCAGCAGCCGAGCAAGGCCCTACGAGCAGTACTTC. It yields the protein CASSRARPYEQYF.

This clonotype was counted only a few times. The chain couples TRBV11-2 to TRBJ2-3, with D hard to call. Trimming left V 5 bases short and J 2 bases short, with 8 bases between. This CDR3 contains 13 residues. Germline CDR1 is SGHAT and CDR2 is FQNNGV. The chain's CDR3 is CASSPRATDTQYF. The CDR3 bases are TGTGCCAGCAGCCCGAGAGCCACAGATACGCAGTATTTT.

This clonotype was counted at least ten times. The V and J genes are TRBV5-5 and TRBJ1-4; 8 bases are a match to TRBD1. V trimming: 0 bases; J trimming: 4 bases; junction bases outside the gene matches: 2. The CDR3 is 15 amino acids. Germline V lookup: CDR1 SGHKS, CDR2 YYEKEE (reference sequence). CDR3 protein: CASSLVGQVNEKLFF. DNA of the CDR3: TGTGCCAGCAGCTTGGTGGGACAGGTTAATGAAAAACTGTTTTTT.

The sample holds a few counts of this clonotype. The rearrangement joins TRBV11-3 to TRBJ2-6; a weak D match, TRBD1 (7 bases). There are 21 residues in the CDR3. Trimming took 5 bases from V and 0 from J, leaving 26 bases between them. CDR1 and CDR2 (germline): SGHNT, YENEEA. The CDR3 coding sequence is TGTGCCAGCAGCCTGGGCGCGGGACAGCGTGCCGGAATCTCTGGGGCCAACGTCCTGACTTTC. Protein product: CASSLGAGQRAGISGANVLTF.

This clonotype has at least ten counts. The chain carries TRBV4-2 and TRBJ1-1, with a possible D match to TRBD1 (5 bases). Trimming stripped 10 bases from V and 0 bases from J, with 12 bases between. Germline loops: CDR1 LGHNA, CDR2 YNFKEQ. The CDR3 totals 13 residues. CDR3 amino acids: CATTGTLNTEAFF. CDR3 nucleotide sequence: TGTGCCACGACGGGGACTTTGAACACTGAAGCTTTCTTT.

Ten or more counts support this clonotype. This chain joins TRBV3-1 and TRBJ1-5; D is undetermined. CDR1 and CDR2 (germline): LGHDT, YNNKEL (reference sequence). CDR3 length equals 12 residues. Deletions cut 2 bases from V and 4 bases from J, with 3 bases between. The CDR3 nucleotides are TGTGCCAGCAGCCAATTAAATCAGCCCCAGCATTTT. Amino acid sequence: CASSQLNQPQHF.

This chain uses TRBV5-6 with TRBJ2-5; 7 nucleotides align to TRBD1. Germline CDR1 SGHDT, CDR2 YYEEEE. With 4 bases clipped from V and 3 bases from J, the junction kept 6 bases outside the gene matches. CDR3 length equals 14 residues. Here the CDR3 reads CASSPTGTEETQYF. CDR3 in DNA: TGTGCCAGCAGCCCAACCGGGACAGAAGAGACCCAGTACTTC. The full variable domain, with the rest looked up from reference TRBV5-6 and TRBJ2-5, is DAGVTQSPTHLIKTRGQQVTLRCSPKSGHDTVSWYQQALGQGPQFIFQYYEEEERQRGNFPDRFSGHQFPNYSSELNVNALLLGDSALYLCASSPTGTEETQYFGPGTRLLVL.

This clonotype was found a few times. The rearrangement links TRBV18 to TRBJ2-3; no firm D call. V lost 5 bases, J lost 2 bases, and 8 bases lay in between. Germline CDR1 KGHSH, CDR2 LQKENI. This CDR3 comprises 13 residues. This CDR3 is CASSERPTDTQYF. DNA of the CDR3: TGTGCCAGCTCAGAGAGGCCCACAGATACGCAGTATTTT.

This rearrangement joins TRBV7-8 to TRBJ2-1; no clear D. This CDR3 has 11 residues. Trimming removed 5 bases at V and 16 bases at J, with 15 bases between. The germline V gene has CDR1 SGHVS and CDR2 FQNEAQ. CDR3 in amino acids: CASSTDRFQFF. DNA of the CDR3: TGTGCCAGCAGCACGGACCGTTTCCAATTCTTC.

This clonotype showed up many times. This chain's CDR3 is CASSPRQGASGNTEAFF. The CDR3 region has the DNA TGTGCCAGCAGTCCACGACAGGGGGCTTCTGGGAACACTGAAGCTTTCTTT. The rearrangement joins TRBV6-2 or TRBV6-3 to TRBJ1-1; the match to TRBD1 covers 10 bases. The V gene's germline CDR1 is MNHEY and CDR2 SVGEGT. CDR3 length: 17 amino acids. Trimming removed 5 bases from V and 1 base from J; junction bases left unmatched: 10.